This TCR beta chain comes out of a study of blood T cells in healthy people across ages. Whole-study results and caveats: Those diversity estimates obtained from one million T cells were thought to be underestimates.

Total RNA, at least 5 micrograms per sample, was extracted from PBMCs. A second roughly 7 to 11 cycle PCR used barcoded and J-beta primers. TCRdb re-called the 5' RACE reads with MiXCR, one entry per CDR3 protein. The data show about 1.6 million distinct CDR3 sequences, 34% seen once. This clonotype was recorded many times. What it recognizes is unknown. The length of the CDR3 is 15 residues. Trimming cost V 0 bases and J 2 bases, with 10 bases left between them. Germline V gene data show CDR1 as MNHNY and CDR2 as SVGAGI (reference sequence). The source material was blood. This receptor was obtained from a woman aged 25 to 39 in good health. The chain joins TRBV6-6 to TRBJ1-2; tentative D call: TRBD1 (5 bases). The CDR3 region is CASSYSGTDNYGYTF. The CDR3 nucleotides read TGTGCCAGCAGTTACTCAGGGACGGACAACTATGGCTACACCTTC.